This TCR beta chain was retrieved from a study of Graves' ophthalmopathy and Graves' hyperthyroidism. For repertoire sequencing, the TCR beta CDR3 regions were amplified from RNA transcripts. Scientists carried out first-round RT-PCR using HTBI primers and then a second-round multiplex PCR. TCRdb re-derived calls from the multiplex PCR reads in MiXCR, one entry per CDR3 protein. The profile covers about 180,000 distinct CDR3 sequences, with around two fifths appearing a single time and 4.5% to 6% taken by the ten largest. This clonotype has at least ten counts. After removal of 3 bases from V and 5 bases from J, the junction contained 3 bases not matched to a gene. CDR3 length: 14 residues. Per the germline V gene, CDR1 is SNHLY and CDR2 is FYNNEI.

Material: peripheral blood. The TCR comes from a woman aged 40 to 55 with Graves' ophthalmopathy. The rearrangement uses TRBV2 and TRBJ2-2, with 7 bases lining up with TRBD2. The CDR3 spells CASSEGTNTGELFF. Here the CDR3 DNA reads TGTGCCAGCAGTGAGGGGACTAATACCGGGGAGCTGTTTTTT.